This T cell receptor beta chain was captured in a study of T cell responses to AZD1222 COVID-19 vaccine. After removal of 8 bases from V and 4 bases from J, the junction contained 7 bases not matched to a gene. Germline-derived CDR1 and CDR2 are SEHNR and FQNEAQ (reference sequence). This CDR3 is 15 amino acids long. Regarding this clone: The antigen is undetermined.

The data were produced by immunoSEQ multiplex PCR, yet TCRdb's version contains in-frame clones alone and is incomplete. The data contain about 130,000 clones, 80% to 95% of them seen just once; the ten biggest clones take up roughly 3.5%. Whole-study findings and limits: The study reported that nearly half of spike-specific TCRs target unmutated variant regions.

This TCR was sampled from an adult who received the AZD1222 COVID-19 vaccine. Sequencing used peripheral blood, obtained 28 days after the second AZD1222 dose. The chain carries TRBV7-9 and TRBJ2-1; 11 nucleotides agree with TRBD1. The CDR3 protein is CASLAGDRGYNEQFF. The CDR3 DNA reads TGTGCCAGCCTCGCCGGGGACAGGGGGTACAATGAGCAGTTCTTC.